A selection of T cell receptor beta chains follows, all from one sample in a study of blood T cells in healthy people across ages. TCRdb reanalysed the 5' RACE reads using MiXCR and keeps one entry per CDR3 protein. The sample lists approximately 1,000,000 distinct CDR3 sequences, around two fifths occurring once. The sequenced material came from blood. The receptors were gathered from a man aged 18 to 30 in good health. Both conserved end residues are part of each CDR3. The D gene is left open where the match is weak. Size tells how often a clone was seen (once, few, many) or the class of an expanded clone, and some rows leave it out.

j_call v_call clone_size d_call cdr3_aa cdr3_nt
TRBJ2-5 TRBV12-3/TRBV12-4 many TRBD2 CASSLAGIQETQYF TGTGCCAGCAGCCTAGCGGGCATCCAAGAGACCCAGTACTTC
TRBJ1-4 TRBV7-9 . TRBD1 CASSFSGGLGEKLFF TGTGCCAGCAGCTTCTCAGGGGGCTTGGGTGAAAAACTGTTTTTT
TRBJ2-7 TRBV19 few TRBD1 CAAYREGQDSYEQYF TGTGCCGCGTATCGAGAGGGACAGGACTCCTACGAGCAGTACTTC
TRBJ2-7 TRBV5-1 few TRBD2 CASSPGLAFYEQYF TGCGCCAGCAGCCCGGGACTAGCCTTCTACGAGCAGTACTTC
TRBJ1-5 TRBV20-1 few . CSARSPTDDQPQHF TGCAGTGCTAGATCCCCGACAGACGATCAGCCCCAGCATTTT
TRBJ2-1 TRBV6-1 . . CASSEGWFLGGSYNEQFF TGTGCCAGCAGTGAAGGGTGGTTCTTGGGGGGTTCCTACAATGAGCAGTTCTTC
TRBJ1-4 TRBV15 few . CATSREGAPNEKLFF TGTGCCACCAGCAGAGAGGGGGCGCCGAATGAAAAACTGTTTTTT
TRBJ1-2 TRBV5-1 . . CASSPANGPLGDGYTF TGCGCCAGCAGCCCAGCAAACGGGCCCCTGGGGGATGGCTACACCTTC
TRBJ2-3 TRBV6-2/TRBV6-3 . TRBD1 CAGSHDREDTQYF TGTGCCGGCAGTCACGACAGGGAGGATACGCAGTATTTT
TRBJ2-1 TRBV29-1 many . CSVERVDEQFF TGCAGCGTTGAGAGAGTAGATGAGCAGTTCTTC
TRBJ1-2 TRBV5-1 few . CASRPGDSYGYTF TGCGCCTCCCGACCCGGGGATAGCTATGGCTACACCTTC
TRBJ2-7 TRBV12-5 . . CASGLPPPKHGDEQYF TGTGCTAGTGGTTTGCCCCCTCCAAAACATGGCGACGAGCAGTACTTC
TRBJ1-5 TRBV28 . . CASSLILENQPPHF TGTGCCAGCAGTTTAATACTGGAAAATCAGCCCCCGCATTTT
TRBJ2-5 TRBV5-1 few TRBD1 CASSFLGQPQETQYF TGCGCCAGCAGCTTCTTGGGACAGCCTCAAGAGACCCAGTACTTC
TRBJ2-1 TRBV20-1 few . CSARDRLQGYNEQFF TGCAGTGCTAGAGATCGTCTACAGGGTTACAATGAGCAGTTCTTC
TRBJ1-5 TRBV4-1 . . CASSQAGANQPQHF TGCGCCAGCAGCCAAGCGGGGGCAAATCAGCCCCAGCATTTT
TRBJ2-1 TRBV5-1 once . CARSSTESYNEQFF TGCGCCCGCAGCTCTACAGAATCCTACAATGAGCAGTTCTTC
TRBJ2-7 TRBV20-1 few . CSARRGGTSSYEQYF TGCAGTGCTAGGAGGGGGGGGACCAGCTCCTACGAGCAGTACTTC
TRBJ1-6 TRBV27 once . CASSLKEYNSPLHF TGTGCCAGCAGTTTAAAGGAGTATAATTCACCCCTCCACTTT
TRBJ1-4 TRBV9 . . CASSVGGEGEKLFF TGTGCCAGCAGCGTTGGAGGAGAGGGCGAAAAACTGTTTTTT
TRBJ2-5 TRBV12-3/TRBV12-4 few . CASSLVQTQYF TGTGCCAGCAGTTTAGTTCAGACCCAGTACTTC
TRBJ1-2 TRBV28 . TRBD1 CASSLSQGSKGYTF TGTGCCAGCAGTTTGTCACAGGGGAGTAAAGGCTACACCTTC
TRBJ1-6 TRBV6-1 . . CASSPRDPGSSYNSPLHF TGTGCCAGCAGTCCGCGGGACCCTGGGAGCTCCTATAATTCACCCCTCCACTTT
TRBJ2-7 TRBV7-2 . . CASSLAGGGQSYEQYF TGTGCCAGCAGCTTAGCGGGAGGGGGACAGAGTTACGAGCAGTACTTC
TRBJ1-2 TRBV6-5 . TRBD1 CASRTTGTGDGYTF TGTGCCAGCAGAACGACCGGGACAGGCGATGGCTACACCTTC
TRBJ1-6 TRBV27 . . CASSPLREFGQLGDSPLHF TGTGCCAGCAGTCCCCTAAGGGAATTTGGACAATTAGGTGACTCACCCCTCCACTTT
TRBJ1-3 TRBV6-5 . . CASRASGSRSGNTIYF TGTGCCAGCAGGGCCTCTGGTAGTCGGTCTGGAAACACCATATATTTT
TRBJ1-2 TRBV27 . . CASSLNGQLVYGYTF TGTGCCAGCAGCTTGAATGGACAGTTAGTCTATGGCTACACCTTC
TRBJ1-1 TRBV2 . TRBD1 CASSNDRAAEAFF TGTGCCAGCAGTAACGACAGGGCAGCTGAAGCTTTCTTT
TRBJ2-3 TRBV12-3/TRBV12-4 . . CASSLSGLSADTQYF TGTGCCAGCAGTCTTAGCGGATTAAGCGCAGATACGCAGTATTTT
TRBJ1-1 TRBV4-1 few . CASSQGPEGLEAFF TGCGCCAGCAGCCAAGGTCCCGAGGGCCTTGAAGCTTTCTTT
TRBJ2-3 TRBV5-1 . TRBD2 CASSLGEGGRDTRYF TGCGCCAGCAGCTTGGGTGAGGGAGGGCGGGATACGCGGTATTTT
TRBJ2-1 TRBV13 . . CASSNRGIYNEQFF TGTGCCAGCAGCAACCGGGGTATCTACAATGAGCAGTTCTTC
TRBJ1-5 TRBV4-1 . . CASSPSRDTSSNQPQHF TGCGCCAGCAGCCCGTCCCGGGACACAAGTAGCAATCAGCCCCAGCATTTT
TRBJ1-1 TRBV27 . . CATGPVNTEAFF TGTGCCACAGGACCTGTGAACACTGAAGCTTTCTTT
TRBJ2-5 TRBV20-1 . . CSARQNQETQYF TGCAGTGCTAGACAGAACCAAGAGACCCAGTACTTC
TRBJ2-3 TRBV12-3/TRBV12-4 . . CASTVRVDTQYF TGTGCCAGCACCGTGAGGGTGGATACGCAGTATTTT
TRBJ1-1 TRBV6-6 few . CASSARGAEAFF TGTGCCAGCAGTGCCCGGGGCGCTGAAGCTTTCTTT
TRBJ2-1 TRBV6-5 . . CASRNGPHNEQFF TGTGCCAGCCGCAATGGGCCCCACAATGAGCAGTTCTTC
TRBJ1-1 TRBV9 . . CASSVDSGETEAFF TGTGCCAGCAGCGTAGATTCGGGGGAGACTGAAGCTTTCTTT
TRBJ1-1 TRBV20-1 . . CSARKDSRWSTEAFF TGCAGTGCTCGAAAGGACTCCCGGTGGTCCACTGAAGCTTTCTTT
TRBJ2-5 TRBV20-1 few TRBD2 CTVLAEHQETQYF TGCACCGTACTAGCGGAACACCAAGAGACCCAGTACTTC
TRBJ2-5 TRBV4-1 . . CASIPLGGAETQYF TGCGCCAGCATCCCCTTAGGAGGTGCGGAGACCCAGTACTTC
TRBJ1-1 TRBV29-1 . . CSVEDLGGGGTEAFF TGCAGCGTTGAAGATCTTGGAGGTGGGGGAACTGAAGCTTTCTTT
TRBJ1-4 TRBV12-3/TRBV12-4 . . CASRIATNEKLFF TGTGCCAGCAGGATTGCAACTAATGAAAAACTGTTTTTT
TRBJ2-5 TRBV5-1 . TRBD1 CASSLGGQGDETQYF TGCGCCAGCAGCTTGGGAGGACAGGGGGACGAGACCCAGTACTTC
TRBJ2-5 TRBV18 few . CASSPEGRETQYF TGTGCCAGCTCACCGGAGGGCAGGGAGACCCAGTACTTC
TRBJ2-5 TRBV29-1 . . CSVEDLGGAGETQYF TGCAGCGTTGAAGATCTTGGGGGAGCTGGGGAGACCCAGTACTTC